One and the same sample provided the 25 T cell receptor beta chains below, sequenced in a study of beta chain features in type 1 diabetes. Regarding the study as a whole: In every one of the four CD4+ subsets, TCRB CDR3s were moderately but significantly shorter in Type 1 diabetes patients.

These TCRs are of unknown antigen specificity. The investigators reverse transcribed all of the isolated RNA, so they sequenced expressed TCRB transcripts. Some clones are missing from TCRdb's copy, which holds only in-frame ones; the method was immunoSEQ multiplex PCR. This table holds 640,000 or so clones, roughly 13% found once. The sequenced sample consisted of naive CD4+ T cells from blood. These receptors originate from a man in his late teens or twenties with type 1 diabetes.

This clone was found a few times. V usage is TRBV6-6 and J usage is TRBJ2-7; maybe TRBD2 (6 bases). Germline V CDR1 and CDR2: MNHNY, SVGAGI (reference sequence). Trimming stripped 5 bases from V and 2 bases from J, with 16 bases between. The length of the CDR3 is 15 residues. CDR3 sequence reads: CASSPSRDFAYEQYF. The CDR3 DNA is TGTGCCAGCAGTCCAAGCCGGGACTTCGCCTACGAGCAGTACTTC.

This clone was counted only a few times. V usage is TRBV5-1 and J usage is TRBJ1-5; TRBD1 aligns across 8 bases. Germline loops: CDR1 SGHRS, CDR2 YFSETQ. Trimming removed 1 base from V and 5 bases from J; junction bases left unmatched: 5. The CDR3 is made up of 15 amino acids. The CDR3 reads CASSLSGQGHQPQHF. CDR3 DNA: TGCGCCAGCAGCTTGTCCGGACAGGGACATCAGCCCCAGCATTTT.

The chain employs TRBV9 and TRBJ1-1; a weak D match, TRBD1 (5 bases). Trimming removed 3 bases at V and 4 bases at J, with 10 bases between. The CDR3 is 13 residues long. Looked up from germline, CDR1 is SGDLS and CDR2 is YYNGEE. CDR3 bases: TGTGCCAGCAGCGCCCTGGGGGTCACTGAAGCTTTCTTT. It specifies CASSALGVTEAFF.

This chain links TRBV30 with TRBJ2-6; D is uncertain. The germline V and J ends were trimmed by 4 bases and 4 bases, with 8 bases remaining between them. From germline, CDR1 is GTSNPN and CDR2 SVGIG (reference sequence). The CDR3 covers 13 residues. The CDR3 region is CAWITSGANVLTF. DNA of the CDR3: TGTGCCTGGATAACCTCCGGGGCCAACGTCCTGACTTTC.

Only a few counts were recorded for this clone. The CDR3 DNA reads TGCAGTGCTGGGGACCCTAACGAGCAGTACTTC. It specifies CSAGDPNEQYF. This chain links TRBV20-1 with TRBJ2-7; perhaps D is TRBD1 or TRBD2 (5 bases each). The CDR3 extends over 11 amino acids. Germline V gene sequence: CDR1 DFQATT, CDR2 SNEGSKA (reference sequence). V dropped 5 bases and J dropped 5 bases, with 10 bases sitting between them.

This clone was seen only a few times. The rearrangement uses TRBV11-2 and TRBJ2-1; D is uncertain. CDR3 length: 13 residues. Trimming removed 5 bases at V and 5 bases at J, with 10 bases between. From germline, CDR1 is SGHAT and CDR2 FQNNGV. CDR3 DNA: TGTGCCAGCAGCCCCGACCGGAACAATGAGCAGTTCTTC. This codes for CASSPDRNNEQFF.

The rearrangement joins TRBV7-3 to TRBJ2-7; the match to TRBD2 covers 7 bases. CDR3 size: 14 residues. V lost 5 bases and J lost 6; bases outside the gene matches: 10. The germline CDR1 and CDR2 sequences are SGHTA and FQGTGA. The CDR3: CASSPGLVTGEQYF. The CDR3 DNA follows: TGTGCCAGCAGCCCAGGACTAGTTACCGGCGAGCAGTACTTC.

The V and J genes are TRBV7-9 and TRBJ2-1; D remains unclear. Germline-derived CDR1 and CDR2 are SEHNR and FQNEAQ (reference sequence). The CDR3 extends over 13 amino acids. Trimming took 5 bases from V and 3 from J, leaving 8 bases between them. The CDR3 region is CASSLSVYNEQFF. CDR3 bases: TGTGCCAGCAGCCTCTCGGTCTACAATGAGCAGTTCTTC.

This clone was observed a few times. J is TRBJ2-1 and V is TRBV5-6, with TRBD2 as a possible D gene (5 bases). Trimming shortened V by 0 bases and J by 1 base, and 11 bases separated the two germline ends. This CDR3 is 16 amino acids long. Germline assignment: CDR1 SGHDT and CDR2 YYEEEE. DNA of the CDR3: TGTGCCAGCAGCTTGGGTCCCCCGGGATCCTACAATGAGCAGTTCTTC. It translates to CASSLGPPGSYNEQFF.

V and J are TRBV19 and TRBJ2-7; D remains ambiguous. Germline loops: CDR1 LNHDA, CDR2 SQIVND (reference sequence). Between the trimmed V and J ends, which lost 6 bases and 0 bases, there was a span of 12 bases. This CDR3 comprises 14 residues. The CDR3 DNA follows: TGTGCCAGTAGAGCCCAAAAGTTCTCCTACGAGCAGTACTTC. Translated: CASRAQKFSYEQYF. Full variable domain (remainder filled in from reference TRBV19 and TRBJ2-7): DGGITQSPKYLFRKEGQNVTLSCEQNLNHDAMYWYRQDPGQGLRLIYYSQIVNDFQKGDIAEGYSVSREKKESFPLTVTSAQKNPTAFYLCASRAQKFSYEQYFGPGTRLTVT.

This clone was seen a handful of times. The rearrangement joins TRBV6-6 to TRBJ2-2, with a possible D match to TRBD1 (6 bases). The V gene's germline CDR1 is MNHNY and CDR2 SVGAGI (reference sequence). Trimming took 1 base from V and 9 from J, leaving 12 bases between them. CDR3 size: 14 residues. In nucleotides, the CDR3 is TGTGCCAGCAGTTACTTTACAGGGCTGCGGGAGCTGTTTTTT. This codes for CASSYFTGLRELFF.

The rearrangement joins TRBV9 to TRBJ2-1; possibly TRBD1 or TRBD2 for D (5 bases each). The CDR3 is 11 residues long. Trimming left V 6 bases short and J 9 bases short, with 10 bases between. Germline V gene data show CDR1 as SGDLS and CDR2 as YYNGEE. The CDR3 bases are TGTGCCAGCATGAGAGGGACTGAGCAGTTCTTC. Amino acid sequence: CASMRGTEQFF.

The rearrangement joins TRBV7-8 to TRBJ1-2; D is perhaps TRBD1 (6 bases). The CDR3 spans 14 residues. Looked up from germline, CDR1 is SGHVS and CDR2 is FQNEAQ. V was clipped by 5 bases and J by 1 base, with 11 bases between them. CDR3 bases: TGTGCCAGCAGCCAGCGGACAGTTAACTATGGCTACACCTTC. This translates into CASSQRTVNYGYTF.

The gene calls are TRBV5-1 and TRBJ2-1, with D perhaps being TRBD1 or TRBD2 (5 bases each). The CDR3 totals 15 residues. The germline V and J ends were trimmed by 1 base and 2 bases, with 10 bases remaining between them. CDR1 and CDR2 (germline): SGHRS, YFSETQ. CDR3 protein: CASSLLGPPYNEQFF. The CDR3 bases are TGCGCCAGCAGCTTGCTGGGACCGCCCTACAATGAGCAGTTCTTC.

This clone was observed a few times. The chain links TRBV2 to TRBJ2-4; 14 bases are shared with TRBD2. The CDR3 totals 18 residues. The germline V gene encodes CDR1 SNHLY and CDR2 FYNNEI. V was pared by 6 bases and J by 5 bases, with 12 bases of the junction left unmatched. The CDR3 reads CASSKETSGGAGQNIQYF. The CDR3, as DNA: TGTGCCAGCAGCAAGGAGACTAGCGGGGGGGCCGGGCAAAACATTCAGTACTTC.

The V call is TRBV7-9, the J call TRBJ2-1; perhaps D is TRBD1 or TRBD2 (7 bases each). There are 16 residues in the CDR3. Trimming took 5 bases from V and 7 from J, leaving 21 bases between them. Per germline, CDR1 SEHNR and CDR2 FQNEAQ (reference sequence). CDR3 DNA: TGTGCCAGCAGCCCGGGACTCCAGGGGGGGATGAATGAGCAGTTCTTC. Protein product: CASSPGLQGGMNEQFF.

This chain joins TRBV25-1 and TRBJ1-6; TRBD1 matches 9 bases. The V gene's germline CDR1 is MGHDK and CDR2 SYGVNS. This CDR3 contains 15 residues. V lost 3 bases and J lost 11; bases outside the gene matches: 8. The CDR3 is CASSDLDRGDAPLHF. The CDR3 bases are TGTGCCAGCAGTGACCTGGACAGGGGCGATGCACCCCTCCACTTT.

V gene TRBV6-5 combines with J gene TRBJ2-7; the D gene is possibly TRBD1 (5 bases). CDR1 is MNHEY and CDR2 is SVGAGI in the germline V gene. Deletions cut 2 bases from V and 3 bases from J, with 17 bases between. This CDR3 region has 16 residues. Written as DNA, the CDR3 is TGTGCCAGCAGTTACGGGTCGAAGGGGTTCTTCTACGAGCAGTACTTC. Its protein product is CASSYGSKGFFYEQYF.

V and J are TRBV4-1 and TRBJ2-6; possible D gene TRBD2, 5 bases. Looked up from germline, CDR1 is MGHRA and CDR2 is YSYEKL. The CDR3 loop spans 16 amino acids. V gave up 4 bases and J gave up 1 base, with 11 bases separating them. CDR3 amino acids: CASSPSPGSGANVLTF. The CDR3 DNA follows: TGCGCCAGCAGCCCAAGCCCGGGATCTGGGGCCAACGTCCTGACTTTC.

The chain couples TRBV25-1 to TRBJ2-2; D uncertain. The V end was cut by 0 bases, the J end by 6 bases, with 8 bases between. The CDR3 is 14 residues long. CDR1 is MGHDK, CDR2 SYGVNS, per germline. CDR3 in amino acids: CASSEYIRSGELFF. In DNA form, the CDR3 reads TGTGCCAGCAGTGAATATATTCGATCCGGGGAGCTGTTTTTT.

The gene calls are TRBV7-2 and TRBJ1-6; D is uncertain. CDR1 and CDR2 (germline): SGHTA, FQGNSA. The V end was cut by 1 base, the J end by 12 bases, with 13 bases between. CDR3 size: 14 residues. CDR3 residues: CASSLGTVLGPLHF. The CDR3 DNA reads TGTGCCAGCAGCTTAGGGACCGTCCTGGGACCCCTCCACTTT.

This clone was counted between two and nine times. V is TRBV15 and J is TRBJ1-2, with D possibly matching TRBD1 (5 bases). The CDR3 extends over 14 amino acids. The germline V gene encodes CDR1 LNHNV and CDR2 YYDKDF (reference sequence). Between the trimmed V and J ends, which lost 0 bases and 9 bases, there was a span of 14 bases. The CDR3: CATSRDLGTFRYTF. The CDR3 DNA is TGTGCCACCAGCAGAGATCTGGGGACTTTTCGCTACACCTTC.

This clone showed up just a few times. The V gene is TRBV29-1, the J gene TRBJ1-2; tentative D call: TRBD1 (6 bases). Between the trimmed V and J ends, which lost 0 bases and 3 bases, there was a span of 20 bases. The CDR3 totals 17 residues. Looked up from germline, CDR1 is SQVTM and CDR2 is ANQGSEA. This CDR3 reads CSVEDLRGSRAHYGYTF. In DNA form, the CDR3 reads TGCAGCGTTGAAGATCTTAGGGGGTCGAGAGCACACTATGGCTACACCTTC.

This clone was found a few times. V gene TRBV18 combines with J gene TRBJ2-5, with unresolved D. The J call may not be correct, given that the DNA end is closer to TRBJ2-7. CDR3 length: 15 residues. CDR1 KGHSH and CDR2 LQKENI come from the germline V gene. The CDR3, as DNA: TGTGCCAGCTCACCACGCAACGACGGTGGCTACGAGCAGTACTTC. Translation: CASSPRNDGGYEQYF.

The chain links TRBV30 to TRBJ1-5; 9 nucleotides agree with TRBD1. The germline V gene has CDR1 GTSNPN and CDR2 SVGIG (reference sequence). With V trimmed by 2 bases and J by 3 bases, 8 bases remained unmatched. This CDR3 region has 16 residues. This CDR3 is CAWSPPGQGFNQPQHF. The CDR3 bases are TGTGCCTGGAGTCCCCCGGGACAGGGCTTCAATCAGCCCCAGCATTTT.